The clone carrying this TCR beta chain was counted once. Its antigen is unidentified. This specimen comes from a study of shared clonotypes between healthy human individuals. Whole-study findings and limits: Naive subsets, compared against memory subsets, generally had larger estimated richness values.

Assay used: immunoSEQ multiplex PCR; TCRdb lists only in-frame clones, some missing. The top ten clones hold about 1.1% of a sample with more than 2 million clones, 85% to 95% of them seen once. As defined, naive CD8 cells were CD45RO-negative and positively selected for CCR7, with terminally differentiated effector memory CD45RA+ cells excluded. V lost 3 bases to trimming and J lost 3 bases, with 13 bases between them. Germline-derived CDR1 and CDR2 are SGDLS and YYNGEE. This CDR3 has 15 residues. This receptor was identified in a young man in good health. The sample consisted of naive CD8+ T cells sorted from blood. The chain combines TRBV9 with TRBJ2-1; tentatively, D is TRBD2 (6 bases). Here the CDR3 DNA reads TGTGCCAGCAGCGCCGTAGCGGATATCTACAATGAGCAGTTCTTC. Amino acid sequence: CASSAVADIYNEQFF.